These 14 T cell receptor beta chains share one sample of origin, sequenced in a study of tumor-infiltrating lymphocytes in primary liver carcinoma. Synthesis of TCR beta cDNA was carried out from 500 ng total RNA with a constant-region primer. Sequencing libraries for TCR beta derived from three nested multiplex PCR rounds that used slightly modified ARM-PCR. The first two PCR rounds used TRBV1-TRBV30 forward primers with a C-beta reverse primer, nine to eleven cycles each. TCRdb re-analysed the multiplex PCR reads in MiXCR, keeping a single row per CDR3 protein. The data contain fewer than 75,000 distinct CDR3 sequences, 60% to 85% of them singletons. Starting material for RNA and DNA co-extraction consisted of about 20-33 mg of unsorted bulk tissue. The sample comprised liver tumor tissue from sampling region 2. The subset here: tumor region T2, inferior pole. These receptors were obtained from a middle-aged man with primary liver carcinoma and hepatitis B virus infection.

With regard to this clonotype: A read error may account for a junction end that differs from germline. The chain recombines TRBV6-6 with TRBJ2-7; D could derive from TRBD1 or TRBD2 (6 bases each). The germline V gene has CDR1 MNHNY and CDR2 SVGAGI (reference sequence). This CDR3 spans 16 amino acids. The CDR3 spells CASNYLRRGVTYERYF. DNA of the CDR3: TGTGCCAGCAATTACCTACGAAGGGGGGTTACCTACGAGCGGTACTTC.

Worth noting for this clonotype: One end of the junction does not line up with germline, which may come from a read error. The CDR3 loop reads CASSESGLRTDTRYF. The CDR3 DNA reads TGCGCCAGTAGTGAATCCGGACTACGCACAGATACGCGGTATTTT. The chain links TRBV10-1 to TRBJ2-3, with a tentative D call TRBD2 (6 bases). The CDR3 loop spans 15 amino acids. Germline V lookup: CDR1 WNHNN, CDR2 SYGVQD (reference sequence).

With regard to this clonotype: Germline and junction disagree at one end, which may indicate a read error. The rearrangement uses TRBV11-2 and TRBJ2-6; TRBD1 aligns across 7 bases. CDR1 is SGHAT and CDR2 is FQNNGV in the germline V gene. The length of the CDR3 is 20 residues. CDR3 amino acids: CASSSVLGQEFGTGANLLTF. The CDR3 coding sequence is TGTGCCAGCAGCTCGGTTCTTGGACAGGAGTTCGGAACTGGTGCCAACCTCCTGACTTTC.

The sample holds a few counts of this clonotype. The rearrangement links TRBV2 to TRBJ1-2; no clear D. The CDR3 has 11 residues. V was pared by 6 bases and J by 6 bases, with 8 bases between. CDR1 is SNHLY and CDR2 is FYNNEI in the germline V gene. CDR3 DNA: TGTGCCAGCAGAGTGTCTGATGGCTACACCTTC. This translates into CASRVSDGYTF.

The chain recombines TRBV6-6 with TRBJ2-3; 11 nucleotides align to TRBD2. This CDR3 spans 20 amino acids. CDR1 MNHNY and CDR2 SVGAGI come from the germline V gene (reference sequence). Unmatched junction bases numbered 15, after V lost 4 bases and J lost 0 bases. The CDR3 region is CASSFPLSGRAITSTDTQYF. DNA for the CDR3: TGTGCCAGCAGTTTTCCTCTTAGCGGGAGGGCGATTACTAGCACAGATACGCAGTATTTT.

Details on this clonotype: Germline and junction disagree at one end, which may indicate a read error. This chain uses TRBV4-1 with TRBJ2-6; weak D call: TRBD1 (5 bases). Germline CDR1 is MGHRA and CDR2 is YSYEKL. CDR3 length: 13 residues. The CDR3 protein is CASSHVGANVLTF. CDR3 DNA: TGCGCCAGCAGCCATGTTGGGGCCAACGTCCTCACTTTC.

This clonotype turned up a few times. The chain carries TRBV11-2 and TRBJ2-5, with D tentatively TRBD2 (6 bases). Germline assignment: CDR1 SGHAT and CDR2 FQNNGV. The CDR3 totals 16 residues. V was pared by 0 bases and J by 5 bases, with 16 bases between. The CDR3 here is CASSLESSGPGETQYF. In DNA, the CDR3 is TGTGCCAGCAGCTTAGAGAGTAGCGGCCCGGGGGAGACCCAGTACTTC.

With respect to this clonotype: This is likely a read error, given that the CDR3 carries no conserved phenylalanine or tryptophan at its end. V gene TRBV29-1 combines with J gene TRBJ2-5; possibly TRBD2 for D (5 bases). CDR1 is SQVTM and CDR2 is ANQGSEA in the germline V gene. The CDR3 consists of 12 residues. CDR3 protein: CSADLALETQYS. For the CDR3, the DNA is TGCAGTGCCGATCTAGCTCTAGAGACCCAGTACTCC.

V and J are TRBV29-1 and TRBJ2-7, with TRBD2 matching 7 bases. The J segment lost 13 bases and the V segment lost 6 bases, leaving 18 bases of the junction unmatched. The CDR3 is 13 amino acids. Germline CDR1 is SQVTM and CDR2 is ANQGSEA. CDR3 loop: CSVTGTGRGDHYF. For the CDR3, the DNA is TGCAGCGTAACCGGGACGGGGAGGGGAGACCATTACTTC.

In regard to this clonotype: The CDR3 end shows no conserved phenylalanine or tryptophan, and so a read error is likely. The chain links TRBV6-1 to TRBJ1-1; D not resolved. CDR3 size: 12 residues. CDR1 and CDR2 from the germline V gene are MNHNS and SASEGT. V lost 4 bases to trimming and J lost 1 base, with 4 bases between them. CDR3 DNA: TGTGCCAGCAGTGGGTGGAACACTGAAGCTTTCCTT. Translating gives CASSGWNTEAFL.

The chain employs TRBV11-2 and TRBJ2-1, with a tentative D call TRBD1 (6 bases). Germline V gene sequence: CDR1 SGHAT, CDR2 FQNNGV. The length of the CDR3 is 15 residues. V lost 5 bases and J 3 bases, leaving 14 bases between the germline ends. The CDR3 reads CASSPVGADYNEQFF. CDR3 DNA: TGTGCCAGCAGCCCCGTGGGGGCGGACTACAATGAGCAGTTCTTC.

The V call is TRBV11-2, the J call TRBJ2-1, with TRBD2 identical over 7 bases. Germline assignment: CDR1 SGHAT and CDR2 FQNNGV. The length of the CDR3 is 15 residues. V dropped 1 base and J dropped 6; count of bases not matched to a gene: 6. CDR3 region: CASSLGSSGRNEQFF. The CDR3, as DNA: TGTGCCAGCAGCTTAGGGTCTAGCGGACGCAATGAGCAGTTCTTC. Drawing the rest from reference TRBV11-2 and TRBJ2-1, the complete variable domain is EAGVAQSPRYKIIEKRQSVAFWCNPISGHATLYWYQQILGQGPKLLIQFQNNGVVDDSQLPKDRFSAERLKGVDSTLKIQPAKLEDSAVYLCASSLGSSGRNEQFFGPGTRLTVL.

Concerning this clonotype: A read error may account for a junction end that differs from germline. CDR3 sequence: CTSGVPSGSPTDTQYF. The CDR3 DNA follows: TGTACCAGCGGGGTTCCTAGCGGTTCCCCCACAGATACGCAGTATTTT. The V call is TRBV6-1, the J call TRBJ2-3; TRBD2 aligns across 7 bases. CDR3 size: 16 residues. From germline, CDR1 is MNHNS and CDR2 SASEGT.

As for this clonotype: No conserved phenylalanine or tryptophan ends this CDR3, so it is likely a read error. V usage is TRBV6-5 and J usage is TRBJ2-5; D unclear. The germline V gene encodes CDR1 MNHEY and CDR2 SVGAGI. This CDR3 is built from 13 residues. V was pared by 5 bases and J by 1 base, with 8 bases between. DNA of the CDR3: TGTGCCAGCAGTCCAAGGGTCCAAGAGACCCAGTACTCC. It encodes CASSPRVQETQYS.